The present TCR beta chain was sequenced within a study of follicular helper T cells after annual influenza vaccination. Study-wide results and limits: Day 7 ICOS+CD38+ clones were most often found later in ICOS-CD38- cTfh cells. Plasmablast frequency change correlated with clonality change in ICOS+CD38+ cTfh.

In its sample, this clone was seen a few times. Its antigen is as yet unknown. Within the sample, other DNA sequences also encode this same CDR3. Time point: 2014-2015 season, 7 days after vaccination. Blood volume per time point ranged from about 40 to 110 mL. Germline loops: CDR1 SGHRS, CDR2 YFSETQ. Trimming left V 5 bases short and J 3 bases short, with 8 bases between. CDR3 length equals 12 residues. Assay: immunoSEQ multiplex PCR; the TCRdb copy retains only in-frame clones and omits some. This sample yields about 9,600 clones, of which approximately 82% are seen a single time; 0.77% belongs to the top ten.

The genes are TRBV5-1 and TRBJ1-2; D uncertain. The receptor's source is an adult who received the influenza vaccine. Sample: CXCR5- memory CD4+ T cells sorted from blood, taken 7 days after influenza vaccination. CDR3 region: CASSEQHYGYTF. CDR3 nucleotide sequence: TGCGCCAGCAGTGAACAGCACTATGGCTACACCTTC. The complete variable domain, with remaining parts taken from reference TRBV5-1 and TRBJ1-2, reads KAGVTQTPRYLIKTRGQQVTLSCSPISGHRSVSWYQQTPGQGLQFLFEYFSETQRNKGNFPGRFSGRQFSNSRSEMNVSTLELGDSALYLCASSEQHYGYTFGSGTRLTVV.